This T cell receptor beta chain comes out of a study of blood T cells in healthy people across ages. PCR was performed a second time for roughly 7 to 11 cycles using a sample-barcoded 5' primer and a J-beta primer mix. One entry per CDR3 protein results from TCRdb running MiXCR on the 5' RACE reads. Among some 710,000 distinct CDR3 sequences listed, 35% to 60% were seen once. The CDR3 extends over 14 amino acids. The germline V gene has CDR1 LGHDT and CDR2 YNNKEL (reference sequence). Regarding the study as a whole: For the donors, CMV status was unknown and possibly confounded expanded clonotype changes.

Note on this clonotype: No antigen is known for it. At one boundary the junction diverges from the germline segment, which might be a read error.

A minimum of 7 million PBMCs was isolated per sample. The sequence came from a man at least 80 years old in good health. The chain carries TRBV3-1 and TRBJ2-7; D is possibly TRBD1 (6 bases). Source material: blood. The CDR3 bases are TGTACCAGCAGCCAAGGAGGACAGCCCTACGAGCAGTACTTC. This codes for CTSSQGGQPYEQYF.